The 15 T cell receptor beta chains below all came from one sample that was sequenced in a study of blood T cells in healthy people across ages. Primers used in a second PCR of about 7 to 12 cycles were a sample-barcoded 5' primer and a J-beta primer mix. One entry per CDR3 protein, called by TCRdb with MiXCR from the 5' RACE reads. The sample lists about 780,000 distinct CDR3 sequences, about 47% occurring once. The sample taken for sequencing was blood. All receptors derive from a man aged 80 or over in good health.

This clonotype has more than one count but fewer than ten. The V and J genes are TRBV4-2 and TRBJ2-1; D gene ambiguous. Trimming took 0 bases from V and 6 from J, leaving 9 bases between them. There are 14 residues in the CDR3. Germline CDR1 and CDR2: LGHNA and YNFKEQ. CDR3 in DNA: TGTGCCAGCAGCCAAGATATATCGGTCAATGAGCAGTTCTTC. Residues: CASSQDISVNEQFF.

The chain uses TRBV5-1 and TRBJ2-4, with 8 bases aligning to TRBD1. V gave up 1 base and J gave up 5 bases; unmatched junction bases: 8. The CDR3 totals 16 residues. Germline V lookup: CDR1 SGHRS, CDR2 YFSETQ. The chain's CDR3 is CASSLSQGVHQNIQYF. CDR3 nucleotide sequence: TGCGCCAGCAGCTTGTCACAGGGGGTTCACCAAAACATTCAGTACTTC.

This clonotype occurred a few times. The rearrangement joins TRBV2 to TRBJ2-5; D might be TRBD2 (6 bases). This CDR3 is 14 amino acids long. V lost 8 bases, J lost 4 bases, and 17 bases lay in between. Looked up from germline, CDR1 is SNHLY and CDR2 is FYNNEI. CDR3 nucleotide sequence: TGTGCCAGCTTCCGGGAGAGGCGAGCAGAGACCCAGTACTTC. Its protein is CASFRERRAETQYF.

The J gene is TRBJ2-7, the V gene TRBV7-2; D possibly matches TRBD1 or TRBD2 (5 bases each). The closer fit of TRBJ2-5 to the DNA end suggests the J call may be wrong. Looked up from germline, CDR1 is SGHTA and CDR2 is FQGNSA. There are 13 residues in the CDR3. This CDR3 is CASSLWGRGTQYF. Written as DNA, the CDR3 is TGTGCCAGCAGCTTATGGGGGAGAGGGACCCAGTACTTC.

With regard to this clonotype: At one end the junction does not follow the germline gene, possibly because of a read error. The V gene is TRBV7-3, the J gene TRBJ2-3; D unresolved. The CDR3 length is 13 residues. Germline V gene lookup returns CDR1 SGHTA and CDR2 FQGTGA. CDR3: CASSGAFTDAQYF. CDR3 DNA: TGTGCCAGCAGCGGAGCCTTCACAGATGCGCAGTATTTT.

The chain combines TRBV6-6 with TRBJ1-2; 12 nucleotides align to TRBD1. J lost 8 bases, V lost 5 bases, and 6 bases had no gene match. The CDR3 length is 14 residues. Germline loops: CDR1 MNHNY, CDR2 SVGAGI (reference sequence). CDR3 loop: CASSQGTGGAGYTF. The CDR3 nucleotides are TGTGCCAGCAGTCAAGGGACAGGGGGCGCGGGCTACACCTTC.

The CDR3 nucleotides read TGTGCCAGCAGTGAAAGGCTAGCGGGGAGCATGGGGGAGCTGTTTTTT. This translates into CASSERLAGSMGELFF. The chain employs TRBV2 and TRBJ2-2, with 9 bases aligning to TRBD2. The CDR3 is 16 amino acids. CDR1 and CDR2 (germline): SNHLY, FYNNEI. Trimming at V came to 2 bases and at J to 8 bases, leaving 9 bases not matched to a gene.

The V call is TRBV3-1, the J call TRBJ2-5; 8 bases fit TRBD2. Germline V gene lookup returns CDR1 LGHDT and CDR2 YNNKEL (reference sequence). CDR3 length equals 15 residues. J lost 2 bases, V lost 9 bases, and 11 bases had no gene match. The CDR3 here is CASQLLAGGQETQYF. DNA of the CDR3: TGTGCCAGTCAACTTTTGGCGGGAGGACAAGAGACCCAGTACTTC.

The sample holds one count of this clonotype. CDR3 sequence (DNA): TGTGCCAGCTCACCACTTGGGGGGGCCAAAAACATTCAGTACTTC. Its translation: CASSPLGGAKNIQYF. The chain links TRBV18 to TRBJ2-4; a weak D match, TRBD2 (6 bases). CDR3 length equals 15 residues. Per germline, CDR1 KGHSH and CDR2 LQKENI. V lost 1 base to trimming and J lost 1 base, with 8 bases between them.

DNA of the CDR3: TGTGCCAGCAGTCAAGGGGGACTTGCCTACAATGAGCAGTTCTTC. Protein sequence: CASSQGGLAYNEQFF. The genes are TRBV7-2 and TRBJ2-1; D possibly matches TRBD1 or TRBD2 (6 bases each). The V gene lost 6 bases and the J gene lost 2 bases, with 14 bases spanning the gap. The CDR3 runs 15 residues. CDR1 is SGHTA, CDR2 FQGNSA, per germline.

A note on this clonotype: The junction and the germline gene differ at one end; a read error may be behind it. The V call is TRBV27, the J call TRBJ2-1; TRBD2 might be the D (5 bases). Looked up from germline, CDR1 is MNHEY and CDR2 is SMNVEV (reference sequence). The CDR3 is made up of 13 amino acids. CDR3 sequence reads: CASSPSPHNERFF. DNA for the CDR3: TGTGCCAGCAGCCCTAGCCCCCACAATGAGCGGTTCTTC.

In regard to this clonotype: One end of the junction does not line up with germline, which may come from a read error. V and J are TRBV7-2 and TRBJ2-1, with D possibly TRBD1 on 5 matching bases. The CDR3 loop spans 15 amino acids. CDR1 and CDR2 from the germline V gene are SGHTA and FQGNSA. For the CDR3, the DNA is TGTGCCGGCAGCCGAGAAAGGGGTCTGGACAATGAGCAGTTCTTC. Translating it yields CAGSRERGLDNEQFF.

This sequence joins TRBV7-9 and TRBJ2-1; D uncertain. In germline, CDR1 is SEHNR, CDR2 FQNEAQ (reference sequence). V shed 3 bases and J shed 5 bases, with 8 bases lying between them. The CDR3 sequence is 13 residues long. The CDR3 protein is CASSFGQHNEQFF. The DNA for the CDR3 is TGTGCCAGCAGCTTCGGTCAACACAATGAGCAGTTCTTC. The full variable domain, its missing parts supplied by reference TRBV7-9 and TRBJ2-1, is DTGVSQNPRHKITKRGQNVTFRCDPISEHNRLYWYRQTLGQGPEFLTYFQNEAQLEKSRLLSDRFSAERPKGSFSTLEIQRTEQGDSAMYLCASSFGQHNEQFFGPGTRLTVL.

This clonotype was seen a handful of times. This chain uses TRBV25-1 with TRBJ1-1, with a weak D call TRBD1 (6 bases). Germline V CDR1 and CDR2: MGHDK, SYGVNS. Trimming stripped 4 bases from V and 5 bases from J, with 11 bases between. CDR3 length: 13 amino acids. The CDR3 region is CASSVTGSTEAFF. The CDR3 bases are TGTGCCAGCAGTGTAACAGGGAGTACTGAAGCTTTCTTT.

CDR3 residues: CSARALNREYNEQYF. CDR3 coding DNA: TGCAGTGCTAGAGCGTTGAATCGGGAATACAACGAGCAGTACTTC. This rearrangement joins TRBV20-1 to TRBJ2-7, with a possible D match to TRBD2 (5 bases). Deletions cut 1 base from V and 5 bases from J, with 18 bases between. This CDR3 region has 15 residues. Germline values: CDR1 DFQATT, CDR2 SNEGSKA (reference sequence).